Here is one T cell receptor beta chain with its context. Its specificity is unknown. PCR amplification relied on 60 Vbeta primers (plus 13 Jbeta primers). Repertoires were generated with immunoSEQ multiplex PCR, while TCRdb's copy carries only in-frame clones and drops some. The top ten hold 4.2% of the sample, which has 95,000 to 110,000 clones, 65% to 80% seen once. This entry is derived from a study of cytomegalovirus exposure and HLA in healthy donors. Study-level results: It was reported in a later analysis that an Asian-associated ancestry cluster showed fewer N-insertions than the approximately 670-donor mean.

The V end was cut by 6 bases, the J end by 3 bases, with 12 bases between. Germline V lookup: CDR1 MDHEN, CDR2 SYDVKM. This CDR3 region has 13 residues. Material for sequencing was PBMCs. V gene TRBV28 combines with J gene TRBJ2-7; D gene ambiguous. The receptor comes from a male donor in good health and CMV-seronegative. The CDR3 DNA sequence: TGTGCCAGCAGACCCAACAGTAACTACGAGCAGTACTTC. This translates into CASRPNSNYEQYF.